This TCR beta chain was captured by sequencing in a study of cytomegalovirus exposure and HLA in healthy donors. Overall study context: The early release's HLA-typed donors yielded some 85 million unique TCRs.

The PCR employed 60 Vbeta primers together with 13 Jbeta primers. Here immunoSEQ multiplex PCR was the method, and the copy in TCRdb shows in-frame clones only, minus some. The sample lists under 150,000 clones; roughly 80% were seen once. On this clone itself: The antigen remains unidentified.

Overall study findings and caveats: Across donors, most TCRs were seen rarely, yet some public ones were widespread.

The CDR3 sequence is 15 residues long. V shed 6 bases and J 6 bases; nucleotides not matched to a gene: 6. From germline, CDR1 is MNHEY and CDR2 SVGAGI. Material: PBMCs. The rearrangement joins TRBV6-5 to TRBJ2-1; 12 bases are shared with TRBD2. This receptor was taken from a man in his forties in good health and CMV-seropositive. The CDR3 loop is CASRITSGGINEQFF. The CDR3 bases are TGTGCCAGCAGAATCACTAGCGGGGGGATCAATGAGCAGTTCTTC.